This T cell receptor beta chain originates from a study of vaccination effects on CD4 cells after COVID-19. As for the study in general: Vaccine administered to participants consisted of two doses of either BNT162b2 or mRNA-1273. Study-level findings and limits: Cross-reactivity toward common cold coronaviruses was confined to only 1 of 255 vaccine-induced clones in healthy vaccinees.

About this clone itself: The target antigen is unknown.

V trimming: 2 bases; J trimming: 3 bases; junction bases outside the gene matches: 19. CDR1 and CDR2 (germline): MGHRA, YSYEKL. This CDR3 contains 20 residues. Expansion of antigen-specific CD4+ T cells with viral peptide pools was carried out by the ViraFEST assay before sequencing. Following 10 days of culture, CD4+ T cells were isolated. Vaccinated recipients, who were negative for nucleocapsid antibodies, had no history of SARS-CoV-2 infection. With approximately 9.8 ug/ml peptides and 9 to 10 IU/ml IL-2, over 1.5 million PBMC per well were cultured. IL-2 medium took the place of half the medium on both days 3 and 7. Repertoires were generated with immunoSEQ multiplex PCR, while TCRdb's copy carries only in-frame clones and drops some. The data contain fewer than 25,000 clones, about 74% of them singletons.

The starting material was CD4+ T cells from PBMCs cultured with HCoV-NL63 spike peptides, obtained before COVID-19 vaccination. The clonotype originates from a human donor who received a COVID-19 vaccine. The gene calls are TRBV4-1 and TRBJ2-4; 7 bases are a match to TRBD1. The CDR3 nucleotides are TGCGCCAGCAGCCAAAAGGACAGGTCAGGTTCGGAGGCAAACAAAAACATTCAGTACTTC. Translating gives CASSQKDRSGSEANKNIQYF.